Listed below are T cell receptor beta chains from one sample, sequenced in a study of T cells in Graves' hyperthyroidism and ophthalmopathy. TCRdb redid the calling of the multiplex PCR reads with MiXCR, one entry per CDR3 protein. The sample records around 350,000 distinct CDR3 sequences, 12% to 15% being singletons. The sequencing input was blood. These receptors were obtained from a woman in her fifties or sixties with Graves' ophthalmopathy. CDR3s include the opening cysteine and the closing phenylalanine or tryptophan. The D gene is left open where the match is weak. A row's size may be missing; if present it is once, few, many or a size class.

J,size,V,D,CDR3,DNA
TRBJ2-5,many,TRBV6-2/TRBV6-3,-,CASSYAPATRFQETQYF,TGTGCCAGCAGTTACGCCCCCGCGACCCGATTCCAAGAGACCCAGTACTTC
TRBJ2-7,many,TRBV4-1,-,CASSPGGSSSYEQYF,TGCGCCAGCAGCCCCGGAGGCTCGAGCTCCTACGAGCAGTACTTC
TRBJ2-7,many,TRBV29-1,-,CSVEWAWGLREQYF,TGCAGCGTTGAATGGGCATGGGGGCTGAGGGAGCAGTACTTC
TRBJ2-7,many,TRBV7-2,-,CASSLERYEQYF,TGTGCCAGCAGCTTAGAACGCTACGAGCAGTACTTC
TRBJ2-3,many,TRBV20-1,-,CSAYPRGHTQYF,TGCAGTGCTTACCCTAGGGGTCATACGCAGTATTTT
TRBJ2-7,-,TRBV18,-,CASSPPGAYEQHF,TGTGCCAGCTCACCACCGGGGGCCTACGAGCAGCACTTC
TRBJ1-1,few,TRBV9,-,CASSVETDNTEAFF,TGTGCCAGCAGCGTAGAGACTGACAACACTGAAGCTTTCTTT
TRBJ2-5,many,TRBV11-1,-,CASSLGWGRQQETQYF,TGTGCCAGCAGCTTAGGTTGGGGAAGACAGCAAGAGACCCAGTACTTC
TRBJ1-2,many,TRBV28,TRBD1,CASSSSGTGGARIRGYTF,TGTGCCAGCAGCTCATCCGGGACAGGGGGCGCGAGGATCCGTGGCTACACCTTC
TRBJ1-2,many,TRBV12-3/TRBV12-4,TRBD1,CASNLQGAGSGYTF,TGTGCCAGCAACCTACAGGGGGCAGGTAGTGGCTACACCTTC
TRBJ1-3,many,TRBV3-1,-,CASSQAGGGNRVSGNTIYF,TGTGCCAGCAGCCAAGCCGGGGGGGGGAACCGCGTCTCTGGAAACACCATATATTTT
TRBJ2-2,many,TRBV5-1,TRBD1,CASSSTGESGELFF,TGCGCCAGCAGCTCCACAGGGGAGTCCGGGGAGCTGTTTTTT
TRBJ2-1,many,TRBV6-1,TRBD2,CASTTSGSYNEQFF,TGTGCCAGCACTACTAGCGGGAGCTACAATGAGCAGTTCTTC
TRBJ2-7,many,TRBV28,-,CASSLRTATYEQYF,TGTGCCAGCAGTTTACGGACCGCTACCTACGAGCAGTACTTC
TRBJ1-1,few,TRBV27,TRBD1,CASSLSGRGRWTEAFF,TGTGCCAGCAGTTTATCAGGCAGGGGGCGGTGGACTGAAGCTTTCTTT
TRBJ2-3,many,TRBV11-1,TRBD2,CASSLQAGDTDTQYF,TGTGCCAGCAGCTTACAAGCGGGAGACACAGATACGCAGTATTTT
TRBJ1-2,-,TRBV6-2/TRBV6-3,-,CASSPREIYGYTF,TGTGCCAGCAGTCCCCGGGAGATCTATGGCTACACCTTC
TRBJ2-7,-,TRBV7-8,-,CASSLWGGGDEQYF,TGTGCCAGCAGCTTATGGGGAGGGGGTGACGAGCAGTACTTC